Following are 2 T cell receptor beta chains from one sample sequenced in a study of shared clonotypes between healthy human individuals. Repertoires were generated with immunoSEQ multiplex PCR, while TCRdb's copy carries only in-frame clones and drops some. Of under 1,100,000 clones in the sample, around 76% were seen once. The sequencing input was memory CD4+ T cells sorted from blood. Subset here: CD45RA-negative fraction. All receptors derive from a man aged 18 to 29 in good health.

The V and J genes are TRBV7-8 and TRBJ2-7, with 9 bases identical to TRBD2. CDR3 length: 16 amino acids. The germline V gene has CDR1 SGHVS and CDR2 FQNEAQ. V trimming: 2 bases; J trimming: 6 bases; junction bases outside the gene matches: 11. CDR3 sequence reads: CASSLILAGATAEQYF. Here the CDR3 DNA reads TGTGCCAGCAGCTTAATCTTAGCGGGAGCAACCGCCGAGCAGTACTTC.

The CDR3 protein is CASSVRDPPDTQYF. DNA of the CDR3: TGTGCCAGCAGTGTTAGGGATCCCCCGGATACGCAGTATTTT. The chain is built from TRBV2 and TRBJ2-3; D not certain. V was clipped by 4 bases and J by 6 bases, with 14 bases between them. Germline V CDR1 and CDR2: SNHLY, FYNNEI. CDR3 length equals 14 residues. The full variable domain, rest sourced from reference TRBV2 and TRBJ2-3, is EPEVTQTPSHQVTQMGQEVILRCVPISNHLYFYWYRQILGQKVEFLVSFYNNEISEKSEIFDDQFSVERPDGSNFTLKIRSTKLEDSAMYFCASSVRDPPDTQYFGPGTRLTVL.